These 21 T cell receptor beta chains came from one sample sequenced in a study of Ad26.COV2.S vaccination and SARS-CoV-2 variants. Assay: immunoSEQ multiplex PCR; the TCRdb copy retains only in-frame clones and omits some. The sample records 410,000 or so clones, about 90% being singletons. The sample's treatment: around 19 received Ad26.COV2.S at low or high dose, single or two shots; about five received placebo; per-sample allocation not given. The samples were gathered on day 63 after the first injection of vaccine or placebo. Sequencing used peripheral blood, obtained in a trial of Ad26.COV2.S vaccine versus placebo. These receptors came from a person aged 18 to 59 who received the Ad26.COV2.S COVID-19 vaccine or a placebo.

The CDR3 region has the DNA TGTGCCACCGCTGAATTGGGACAGGGGGCGAGACATGGCTACACCTTC. Residues: CATAELGQGARHGYTF. The genes are TRBV27 and TRBJ1-2; 12 nucleotides agree with TRBD1. The CDR3 runs 16 residues. Germline V lookup: CDR1 MNHEY, CDR2 SMNVEV (reference sequence). V lost 10 bases to trimming and J lost 6 bases; unmatched junction nucleotides: 15.

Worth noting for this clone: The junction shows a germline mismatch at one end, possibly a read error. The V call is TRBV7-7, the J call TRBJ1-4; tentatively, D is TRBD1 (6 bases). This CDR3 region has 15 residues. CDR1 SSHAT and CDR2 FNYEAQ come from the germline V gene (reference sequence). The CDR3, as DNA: TGTGCTAGCAGCTTAATACGGGGGCGCGGTGAAAAACTGTTTTTT. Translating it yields CASSLIRGRGEKLFF.

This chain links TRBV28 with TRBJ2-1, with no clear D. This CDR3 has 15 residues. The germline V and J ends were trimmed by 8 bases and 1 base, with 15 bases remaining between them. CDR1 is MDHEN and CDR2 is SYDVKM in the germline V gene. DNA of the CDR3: TGTGCCAGCGCCCAGGACGGCAATTCCTACAATGAGCAGTTCTTC. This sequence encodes CASAQDGNSYNEQFF.

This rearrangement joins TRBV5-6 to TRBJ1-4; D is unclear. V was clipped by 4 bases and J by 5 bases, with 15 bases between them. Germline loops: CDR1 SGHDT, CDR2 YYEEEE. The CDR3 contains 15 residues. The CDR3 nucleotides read TGTGCCAGCAGCACACTGGTTTTTGGAAATGAAAAACTGTTTTTT. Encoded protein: CASSTLVFGNEKLFF.

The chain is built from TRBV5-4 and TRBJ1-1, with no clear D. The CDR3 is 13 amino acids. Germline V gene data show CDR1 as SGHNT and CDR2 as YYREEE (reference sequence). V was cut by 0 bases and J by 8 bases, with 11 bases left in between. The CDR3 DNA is TGTGCCAGCAGCTTGGGTGGAAGAGGAGAAGCTTTCTTT. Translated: CASSLGGRGEAFF.

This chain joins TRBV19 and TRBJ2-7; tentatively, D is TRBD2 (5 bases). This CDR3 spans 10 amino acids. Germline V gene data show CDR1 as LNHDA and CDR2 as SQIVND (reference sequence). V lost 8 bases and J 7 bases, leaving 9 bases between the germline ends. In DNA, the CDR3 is TGTGCCAGTGGAGGCGCGGAGCAGTACTTC. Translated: CASGGAEQYF.

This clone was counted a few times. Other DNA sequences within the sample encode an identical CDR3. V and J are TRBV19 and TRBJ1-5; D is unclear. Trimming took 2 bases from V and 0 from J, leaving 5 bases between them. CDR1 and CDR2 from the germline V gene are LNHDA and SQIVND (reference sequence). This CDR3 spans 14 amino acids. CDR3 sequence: CASSIRDSNQPQHF. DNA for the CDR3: TGTGCCAGTAGTATAAGGGATAGCAATCAGCCCCAGCATTTT. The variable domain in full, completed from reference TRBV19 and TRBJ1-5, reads DGGITQSPKYLFRKEGQNVTLSCEQNLNHDAMYWYRQDPGQGLRLIYYSQIVNDFQKGDIAEGYSVSREKKESFPLTVTSAQKNPTAFYLCASSIRDSNQPQHFGDGTRLSIL.

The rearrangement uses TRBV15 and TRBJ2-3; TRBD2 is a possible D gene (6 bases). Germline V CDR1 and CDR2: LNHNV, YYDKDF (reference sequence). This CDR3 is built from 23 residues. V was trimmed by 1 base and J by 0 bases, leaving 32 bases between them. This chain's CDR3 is CATSRAGGYDLNWGSTSTDTQYF. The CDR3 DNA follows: TGTGCCACCAGCAGAGCTGGGGGGTATGACTTGAATTGGGGGAGCACTAGCACAGATACGCAGTATTTT.

CDR3 coding DNA: TGTGCCAGTGCAACAGGGCCCGCCTATGGCTACACCTTC. Translated, it gives CASATGPAYGYTF. This chain uses TRBV6-5 with TRBJ1-2, with D possibly being TRBD1 (6 bases). This CDR3 contains 13 residues. V lost 9 bases and J 4 bases, leaving 15 bases between the germline ends. CDR1 is MNHEY, CDR2 SVGAGI, per germline.

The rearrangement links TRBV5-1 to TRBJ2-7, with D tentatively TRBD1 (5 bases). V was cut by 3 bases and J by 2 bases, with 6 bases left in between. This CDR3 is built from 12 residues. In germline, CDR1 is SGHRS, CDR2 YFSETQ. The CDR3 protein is CASSSGTYEQYF. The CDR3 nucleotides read TGCGCCAGCAGCTCAGGGACCTACGAGCAGTACTTC.

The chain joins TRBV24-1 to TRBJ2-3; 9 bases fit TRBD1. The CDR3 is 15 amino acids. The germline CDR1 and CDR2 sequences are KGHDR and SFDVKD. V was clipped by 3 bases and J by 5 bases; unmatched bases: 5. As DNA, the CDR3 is TGTGCCACCAGTGATGGGGGACAGGGAATAGATACGCAGTATTTT. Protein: CATSDGGQGIDTQYF.

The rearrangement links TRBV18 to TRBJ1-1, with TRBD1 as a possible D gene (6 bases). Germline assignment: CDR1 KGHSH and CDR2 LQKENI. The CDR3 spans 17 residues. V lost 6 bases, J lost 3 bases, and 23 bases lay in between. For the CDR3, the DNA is TGTGCCAGCTCGTTCACCGGGGCAGGGGAGTATGACACTGAAGCTTTCTTT. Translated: CASSFTGAGEYDTEAFF.

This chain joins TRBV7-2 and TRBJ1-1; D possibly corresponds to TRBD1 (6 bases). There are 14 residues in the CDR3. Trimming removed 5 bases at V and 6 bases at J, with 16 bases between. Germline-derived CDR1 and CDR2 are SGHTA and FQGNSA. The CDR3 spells CASSATGAVAEAFF. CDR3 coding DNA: TGTGCCAGCAGCGCGACGGGGGCGGTGGCTGAAGCTTTCTTT.

The CDR3 loop is CASSGGQSNYGYTF. CDR3 in DNA: TGTGCCAGCAGCGGAGGACAGTCAAACTATGGCTACACCTTC. The chain has TRBV7-9 and TRBJ1-2, with a weak D call TRBD1 (6 bases). Germline V gene sequence: CDR1 SEHNR, CDR2 FQNEAQ (reference sequence). Trimming left V 5 bases short and J 2 bases short, with 12 bases between. The CDR3 totals 14 residues.

CDR3 nucleotide sequence: TGCGCCAGCAGCCAAGAAGGCGGGACAGGGGTGCTCAGCTCTGGAAACACCATATATTTT. Translating gives CASSQEGGTGVLSSGNTIYF. The chain combines TRBV4-1 with TRBJ1-3, with TRBD1 identical over 10 bases. The trim removed 0 bases at V and 0 bases at J, leaving 11 bases unmatched. The CDR3 runs 20 residues. CDR1 and CDR2 (germline): MGHRA, YSYEKL.

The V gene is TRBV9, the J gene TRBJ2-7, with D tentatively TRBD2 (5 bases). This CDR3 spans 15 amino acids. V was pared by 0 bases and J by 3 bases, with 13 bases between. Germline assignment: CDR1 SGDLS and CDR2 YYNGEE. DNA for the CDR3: TGTGCCAGCAGCGTAGGCGAGGGTAACTTCTACGAGCAGTACTTC. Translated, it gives CASSVGEGNFYEQYF.

CDR3 bases: TGCGCCAGCAGCCAAACGGAGTTGTCCTCGAAAGTCTATGGCTACACCTTC. Residues: CASSQTELSSKVYGYTF. This chain uses TRBV4-1 with TRBJ1-2, with unresolved D. In germline, CDR1 is MGHRA, CDR2 YSYEKL. The CDR3 runs to 17 residues. With 2 bases removed from V and 4 bases from J, the gap between germline ends came to 20 bases.

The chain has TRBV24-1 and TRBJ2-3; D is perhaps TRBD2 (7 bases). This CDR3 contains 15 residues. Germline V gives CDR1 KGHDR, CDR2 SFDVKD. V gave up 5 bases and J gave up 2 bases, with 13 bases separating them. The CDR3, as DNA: TGTGCCACCAGTGTAGGGGGGGGCCTCACAGATACGCAGTATTTT. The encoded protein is CATSVGGGLTDTQYF.

CDR3 amino acids: CASSQLVWNTQYF. The CDR3 DNA reads TGTGCCAGCAGTCAATTGGTGTGGAATACGCAGTATTTT. The chain links TRBV7-2 to TRBJ2-3; D unresolved. Germline CDR1 is SGHTA and CDR2 is FQGNSA. The V and J ends lost 6 bases and 7 bases respectively, with 14 bases between them. The CDR3 covers 13 residues.

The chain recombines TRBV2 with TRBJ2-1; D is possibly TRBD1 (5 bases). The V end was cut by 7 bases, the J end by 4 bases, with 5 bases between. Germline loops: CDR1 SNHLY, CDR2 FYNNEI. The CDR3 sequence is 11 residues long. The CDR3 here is CASKGYNEQFF. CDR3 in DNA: TGTGCCAGCAAGGGGTACAATGAGCAGTTCTTC.

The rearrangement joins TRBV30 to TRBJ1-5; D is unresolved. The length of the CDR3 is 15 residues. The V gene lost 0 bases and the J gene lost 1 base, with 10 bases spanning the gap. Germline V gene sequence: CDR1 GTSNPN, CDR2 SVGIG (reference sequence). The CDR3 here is CAWSVPGMSNQPQHF. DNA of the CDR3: TGTGCCTGGAGTGTACCCGGGATGAGCAATCAGCCCCAGCATTTT.